This TCR beta chain was retrieved from a study of human T cells and chemical hapten exposure. Looking at the study overall: Patch tests delivered 0.01% DPC to the upper back and were evaluated at 6 days.

Regarding the study as a whole: It should be noted that donors had alopecia, so their immune response may differ from healthy people's.

Unique molecular identifiers were linked by the library to individual cDNA molecules. Methods used by the authors: Sequenced samples showed a median of approximately 100,000 TCRs each, with counts running from roughly 23,000 to 700,000. TCRdb passed the RACE reads through MiXCR, listing each CDR3 protein once. TCRdb, rather than the study authors, made the V and J calls. The table lists approximately 73,000 distinct CDR3 sequences, approximately 10% of them singletons. V lost 4 bases to trimming and J lost 2 bases; unmatched junction nucleotides: 6. Germline V gene lookup returns CDR1 MNHNY and CDR2 SVGAGI (reference sequence). The CDR3 runs to 15 residues. As for time point: patch test 1, 2 weeks after DPC sensitization. Treatment here: therapeutic diphenylcyclopropenone sensitization with weekly scalp DPC. This clonotype was recorded a few times. The antigen remains unidentified.

The chain is built from TRBV6-6 and TRBJ2-3; 7 nucleotides align to TRBD2. The sequence was obtained from a woman aged 45-65 years with alopecia areata. Some clones in this sample may be carry-over from other donors' samples. Sequences were derived from whole blood, sampled in connection with sensitization to the hapten diphenylcyclopropenone (DPC). The CDR3 loop reads CASSFGGVNTDTQYF. DNA of the CDR3: TGTGCCAGCAGTTTTGGGGGGGTCAACACAGATACGCAGTATTTT.